These 8 T cell receptor beta chains came from one sample sequenced in a study of blood T cell repertoires in COVID-19. The data were produced by immunoSEQ multiplex PCR, yet TCRdb's version contains in-frame clones alone and is incomplete. This table has 350,000 to 400,000 clones, about nine tenths appearing once. What was sequenced was PBMCs or T cells enriched from blood (not recorded which). The receptor source for this set is a woman in her thirties who had recovered from COVID-19.

V usage is TRBV2 and J usage is TRBJ2-3, with 8 bases lining up with TRBD1. Germline V gene sequence: CDR1 SNHLY, CDR2 FYNNEI. V dropped 10 bases and J dropped 2; count of bases not matched to a gene: 8. This CDR3 comprises 14 residues. CDR3 protein: CANNRGENTDTQYF. The CDR3 nucleotides are TGTGCCAACAACAGGGGGGAGAACACAGATACGCAGTATTTT.

The rearrangement joins TRBV28 to TRBJ1-6, with 7 bases matching TRBD1. There are 15 residues in the CDR3. V shed 6 bases, J shed 1 base, and the junction held 3 bases outside the gene matches. The germline CDR1 and CDR2 sequences are MDHEN and SYDVKM. CDR3 nucleotide sequence: TGTGCCAGCAGCCTACAGGGGTCCTATAATTCACCCCTCCACTTT. As protein: CASSLQGSYNSPLHF. Supplemented by reference TRBV28 and TRBJ1-6, the full variable domain reads DVKVTQSSRYLVKRTGEKVFLECVQDMDHENMFWYRQDPGLGLRLIYFSYDVKMKEKGDIPEGYSVSREKKERFSLILESASTNQTSMYLCASSLQGSYNSPLHFGNGTRLTVT.

The V gene is TRBV2, the J gene TRBJ2-3; D remains unclear. The CDR3 covers 13 residues. CDR1 is SNHLY, CDR2 FYNNEI, per germline. Trimming took off 6 bases at V and 8 bases at J, with 15 bases between the two ends. CDR3 sequence reads: CASSIRLAFTQYF. The DNA of the CDR3 is TGTGCCAGCAGCATCCGTTTGGCATTTACGCAGTATTTT.

This clone was counted only a few times. This sample also contains other DNA sequences that code for the same CDR3. The chain has TRBV20-1 and TRBJ2-5; tentative D call: TRBD1 (5 bases). The CDR3 has 11 amino acids. Germline V CDR1 and CDR2: DFQATT, SNEGSKA (reference sequence). The V end was cut by 6 bases, the J end by 4 bases, with 9 bases between. CDR3 protein: CSARQGETQYF. CDR3 in DNA: TGCAGTGCAAGGCAGGGAGAGACCCAGTACTTC.

This sequence joins TRBV4-3 and TRBJ1-4; tentative D call: TRBD1 (5 bases). V gave up 1 base and J gave up 10 bases, with 16 bases separating them. This CDR3 has 15 amino acids. Germline CDR1 LGHNA, CDR2 YSLEER. The CDR3 is CASSQALGGVGKLFF. In nucleotides, the CDR3 is TGCGCCAGCAGCCAAGCCCTGGGGGGTGTGGGAAAACTGTTTTTT.

This rearrangement joins TRBV4-2 to TRBJ2-3, with 12 bases that match TRBD2. This CDR3 spans 17 amino acids. Germline CDR1 and CDR2: LGHNA and YNFKEQ. V shed 4 bases and J 5 bases; nucleotides not matched to a gene: 10. The CDR3 DNA follows: TGTGCCAGCAGCCTCAGACTAGCGGGGGAAATGGGAGATACGCAGTATTTT. Translated: CASSLRLAGEMGDTQYF.

This sequence joins TRBV3-1 (or the pseudogene TRBV3-2) and TRBJ1-1; possible D gene TRBD1, 6 bases. CDR1 is LGHDT, CDR2 YNNKEL, per germline (reference sequence). CDR3 length equals 14 residues. The ends were cut back, 2 bases at V and 2 bases at J, with 9 bases in the middle. CDR3 nucleotide sequence: TGTGCCAGCAGCCAAAGGGACACCAACACTGAAGCTTTCTTT. Its translation: CASSQRDTNTEAFF.

This chain links TRBV2 with TRBJ2-7; D remains ambiguous. The V end lost 7 bases, the J end lost 0 bases, and 13 bases lay between the germline ends. The germline V gene encodes CDR1 SNHLY and CDR2 FYNNEI. This CDR3 has 14 amino acids. The CDR3 bases are TGTGCCAGCAACGTAAGAACAAGCTCCTACGAGCAGTACTTC. This translates into CASNVRTSSYEQYF.